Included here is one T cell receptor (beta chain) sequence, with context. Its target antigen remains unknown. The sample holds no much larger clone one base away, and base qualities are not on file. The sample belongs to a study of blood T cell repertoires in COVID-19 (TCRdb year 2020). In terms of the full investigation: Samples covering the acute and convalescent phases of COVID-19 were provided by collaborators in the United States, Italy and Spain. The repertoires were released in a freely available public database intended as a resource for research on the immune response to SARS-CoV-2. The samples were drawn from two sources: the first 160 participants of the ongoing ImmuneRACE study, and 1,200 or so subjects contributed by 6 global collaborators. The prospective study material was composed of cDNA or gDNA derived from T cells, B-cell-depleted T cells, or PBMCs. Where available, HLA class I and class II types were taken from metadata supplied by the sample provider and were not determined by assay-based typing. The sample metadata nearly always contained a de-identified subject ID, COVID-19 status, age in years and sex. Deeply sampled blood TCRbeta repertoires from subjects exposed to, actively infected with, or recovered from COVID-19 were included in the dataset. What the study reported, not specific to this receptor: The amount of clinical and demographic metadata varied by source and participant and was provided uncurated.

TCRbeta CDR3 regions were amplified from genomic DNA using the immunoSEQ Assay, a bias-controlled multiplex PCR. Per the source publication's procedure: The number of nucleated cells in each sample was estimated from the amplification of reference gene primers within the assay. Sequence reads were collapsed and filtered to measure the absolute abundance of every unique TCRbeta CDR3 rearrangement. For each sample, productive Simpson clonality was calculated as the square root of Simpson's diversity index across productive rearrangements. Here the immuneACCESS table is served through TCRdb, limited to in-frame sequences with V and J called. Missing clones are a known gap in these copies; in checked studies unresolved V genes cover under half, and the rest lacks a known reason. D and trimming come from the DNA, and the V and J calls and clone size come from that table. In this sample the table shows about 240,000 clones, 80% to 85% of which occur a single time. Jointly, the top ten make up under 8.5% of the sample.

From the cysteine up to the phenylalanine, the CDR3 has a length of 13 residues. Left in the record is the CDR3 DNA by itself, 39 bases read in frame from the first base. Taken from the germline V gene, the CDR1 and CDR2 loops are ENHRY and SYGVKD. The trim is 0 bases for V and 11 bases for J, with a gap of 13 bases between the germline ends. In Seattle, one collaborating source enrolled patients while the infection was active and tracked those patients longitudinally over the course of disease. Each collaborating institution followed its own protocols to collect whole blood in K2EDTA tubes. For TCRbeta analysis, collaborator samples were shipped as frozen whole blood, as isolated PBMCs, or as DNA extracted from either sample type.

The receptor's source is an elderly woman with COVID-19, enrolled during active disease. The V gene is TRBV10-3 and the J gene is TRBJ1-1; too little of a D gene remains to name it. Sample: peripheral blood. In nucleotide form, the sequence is TGTGCCATCAGTGAGTCCTCGTTGAATGAGGCTTTCTTT. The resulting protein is CAISESSLNEAFF.